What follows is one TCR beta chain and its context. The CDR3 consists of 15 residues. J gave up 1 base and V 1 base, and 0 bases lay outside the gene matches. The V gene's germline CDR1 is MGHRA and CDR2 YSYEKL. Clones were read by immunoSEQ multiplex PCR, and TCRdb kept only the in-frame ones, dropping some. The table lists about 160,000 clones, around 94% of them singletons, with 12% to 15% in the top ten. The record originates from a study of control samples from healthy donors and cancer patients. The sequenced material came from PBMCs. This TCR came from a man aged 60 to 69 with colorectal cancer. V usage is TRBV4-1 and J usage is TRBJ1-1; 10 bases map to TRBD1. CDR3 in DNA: TGCGCCAGCAGCCAAGGACAGGGGGCGAACACTGAAGCTTTCTTT. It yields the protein CASSQGQGANTEAFF.